A single sample gave rise to the 18 T cell receptor beta chains below, sequenced in a study of blood T cells in healthy people across ages. For the second PCR, which ran for about 7 to 12 cycles, a sample-barcoded 5' primer and a J-beta primer mix were used. TCRdb re-analysed the 5' RACE reads in MiXCR, keeping a single row per CDR3 protein. The sample consists of some 1.4 million distinct CDR3 sequences, 35% to 45% of them appearing once. Specimen: blood. These receptor sequences come from a woman between 18 and 30 years old in good health.

This clonotype was counted between two and nine times. V usage is TRBV14 and J usage is TRBJ1-1, with D maybe TRBD1 (6 bases). Germline loops: CDR1 SGHDN, CDR2 FVKESK. V was pared by 2 bases and J by 3 bases, with 13 bases between. The CDR3 has 15 residues. Here the CDR3 DNA reads TGTGCCAGCAGCCAACCCCAGGGGATGTACACTGAAGCTTTCTTT. This sequence encodes CASSQPQGMYTEAFF.

The chain couples TRBV6-1 to TRBJ2-1; a possible D gene is TRBD1 (5 bases). There are 15 residues in the CDR3. Germline values: CDR1 MNHNS, CDR2 SASEGT. Trimming cost V 7 bases and J 0 bases, with 13 bases left between them. CDR3 in amino acids: CASNTGGSSYNEQFF. CDR3 bases: TGTGCCAGCAATACAGGTGGAAGCTCCTACAATGAGCAGTTCTTC.

Note on this clonotype: At one boundary the junction diverges from the germline segment, which might be a read error. The chain recombines TRBV7-2 with TRBJ2-5, with TRBD1 matching 8 bases. The J call may not be correct, given that the DNA end is closer to TRBJ2-7. The CDR3 spans 15 residues. The germline V gene encodes CDR1 SGHTA and CDR2 FQGNSA. The CDR3 is CVSSLGGRGRDEQYF. The CDR3 bases are TGTGTCAGCAGCTTAGGAGGCAGGGGGCGCGACGAGCAGTACTTC.

This clonotype was detected a few times. The rearrangement joins TRBV10-3 to TRBJ2-1; 8 bases line up with TRBD2. The J segment lost 5 bases and the V segment lost 4 bases, leaving 7 bases of the junction unmatched. Germline-derived CDR1 and CDR2 are ENHRY and SYGVKD. The CDR3 is made up of 15 amino acids. This CDR3 is CAISGSAGDHNEQFF. The CDR3 nucleotides are TGTGCCATCAGTGGATCAGCGGGGGACCACAATGAGCAGTTCTTC.

The CDR3 reads CASSFNSPKNTDTQYF. CDR3 bases: TGTGCCAGCAGTTTTAACTCACCCAAAAACACAGATACGCAGTATTTT. The rearrangement joins TRBV12-3 or TRBV12-4 to TRBJ2-3; D is uncertain. The CDR3 covers 16 residues. Trimming shortened V by 3 bases and J by 2 bases, and 15 bases separated the two germline ends.

V and J are TRBV29-1 and TRBJ2-5; D call uncertain. With 8 bases removed from V and 3 bases from J, the gap between germline ends came to 10 bases. The CDR3 is 11 amino acids. Germline V gene data show CDR1 as SQVTM and CDR2 as ANQGSEA. CDR3 sequence: CSYRRKETQYF. CDR3 sequence (DNA): TGCAGCTATCGGCGGAAAGAGACCCAGTACTTC.

In DNA form, the CDR3 reads TGTGCCAGCCGCGGCATGAGCTCCTATAATTCACCCCTCCACTTT. It yields the protein CASRGMSSYNSPLHF. The chain couples TRBV7-9 to TRBJ1-6; D not certain. The CDR3 runs 15 residues. Germline assignment: CDR1 SEHNR and CDR2 FQNEAQ (reference sequence). V was pared by 8 bases and J by 0 bases, with 11 bases between.

This clonotype was seen a handful of times. This sequence joins TRBV7-6 and TRBJ1-1, with 7 bases that match TRBD1. This CDR3 contains 16 residues. J lost 0 bases, V lost 5 bases, and 9 bases had no gene match. Germline lookup yields CDR1 SGHVS and CDR2 FNYEAQ. CDR3 loop: CASSQGTDPLNTEAFF. The CDR3 region has the DNA TGTGCCAGCAGCCAAGGGACAGACCCTTTGAACACTGAAGCTTTCTTT. Filled out from reference TRBV7-6 and TRBJ1-1, the complete variable domain reads GAGVSQSPRYKVTKRGQDVALRCDPISGHVSLYWYRQALGQGPEFLTYFNYEAQQDKSGLPNDRFSAERPEGSISTLTIQRTEQRDSAMYRCASSQGTDPLNTEAFFGQGTRLTVV.

This clonotype has just a few counts. The CDR3 reads CAISGPGQGGRTDTQYF. CDR3 bases: TGTGCCATCAGTGGGCCCGGGCAGGGGGGACGGACAGATACGCAGTATTTT. The rearrangement links TRBV10-3 to TRBJ2-3; possible D gene TRBD1, 7 bases. Trimming took off 4 bases at V and 3 bases at J, with 20 bases between the two ends. The germline V gene has CDR1 ENHRY and CDR2 SYGVKD. CDR3 length: 17 amino acids.

The chain has TRBV6-1 and TRBJ1-1; D is undetermined. Germline CDR1 is MNHNS and CDR2 is SASEGT. This CDR3 has 10 amino acids. Trimming removed 2 bases from V and 12 bases from J, with 7 bases in between. The CDR3: CASSEKGTFF. CDR3 nucleotides: TGTGCCAGCAGTGAAAAGGGAACTTTCTTT.

Only a few counts were recorded for this clonotype. J is TRBJ2-1 and V is TRBV11-3, with TRBD2 matching 13 bases. Germline-derived CDR1 and CDR2 are SGHNT and YENEEA. V lost 4 bases and J lost 7; bases outside the gene matches: 7. The length of the CDR3 is 16 residues. The CDR3 is CASSSRLAGGQNEQFF. The CDR3 DNA is TGTGCCAGCAGCTCCAGACTAGCGGGGGGCCAAAATGAGCAGTTCTTC.

The chain recombines TRBV25-1 with TRBJ1-5; D might be TRBD1 (6 bases). Germline V gives CDR1 MGHDK, CDR2 SYGVNS. There are 15 residues in the CDR3. Trimming took off 8 bases at V and 3 bases at J, with 17 bases between the two ends. The DNA for the CDR3 is TGTGCCAGCGACCTCCCACAGGGTGTCAATCAGCCCCAGCATTTT. It translates to CASDLPQGVNQPQHF. Filled out from reference TRBV25-1 and TRBJ1-5, the complete variable domain reads EADIYQTPRYLVIGTGKKITLECSQTMGHDKMYWYQQDPGMELHLIHYSYGVNSTEKGDLSSESTVSRIRTEHFPLTLESARPSHTSQYLCASDLPQGVNQPQHFGDGTRLSIL.

The rearrangement links TRBV6-9 to TRBJ1-2, with D perhaps matching TRBD1 (5 bases). Germline CDR1 reads MNHGY; CDR2 reads SVAAGI. Trimming cost V 10 bases and J 10 bases, with 16 bases left between them. The CDR3 sequence is 11 residues long. This chain's CDR3 is CAIAHRGDYTF. The DNA for the CDR3 is TGTGCCATCGCCCACCGGGGCGACTACACCTTC.

The rearrangement uses TRBV5-1 and TRBJ1-1, with unresolved D. The V gene lost 6 bases and the J gene lost 4 bases, with 19 bases spanning the gap. Germline assignment: CDR1 SGHRS and CDR2 YFSETQ. The CDR3 totals 15 residues. CDR3 nucleotide sequence: TGCGCCAGCACCTGGCGTCCAGCGGGATCCACTGAAGCTTTCTTT. Amino acids: CASTWRPAGSTEAFF.

A word on this clonotype: Possible read error: a much larger clone is one base away. The chain is built from TRBV2 and TRBJ2-1, with D tentatively TRBD2 (6 bases). This CDR3 is built from 13 residues. The germline V gene has CDR1 SNHLY and CDR2 FYNNEI. V was pared by 8 bases and J by 13 bases, with 21 bases between. CDR3 region: CASLGGYKETQFF. The CDR3 DNA is TGTGCCAGCCTCGGAGGGTACAAAGAGACCCAGTTCTTC.

The chain uses TRBV6-1 and TRBJ2-1; no clear D. CDR1 MNHNS and CDR2 SASEGT come from the germline V gene. The CDR3 loop spans 16 amino acids. Trimming removed 6 bases at V and 7 bases at J, with 22 bases between. CDR3 bases: TGTGCCAGCAGGCCCCCGGCGAGATTCCTCGGAAATGAGCAGTTCTTC. As protein: CASRPPARFLGNEQFF.

This chain joins TRBV6-6 and TRBJ2-1; the D gene is possibly TRBD2 (6 bases). This CDR3 has 14 amino acids. The V and J ends lost 0 bases and 9 bases respectively, with 12 bases between them. Germline lookup yields CDR1 MNHNY and CDR2 SVGAGI (reference sequence). The CDR3 protein is CASSYSGTGGEQFF. CDR3 DNA sequence: TGTGCCAGCAGTTACTCAGGGACTGGCGGTGAGCAGTTCTTC.

This clonotype has only one observation. The chain uses TRBV28 and TRBJ2-5; D assignment may be TRBD1 or TRBD2 (6 bases each). TRBJ2-7 matches the DNA end more closely, so the J call is doubtful. In germline, CDR1 is MDHEN, CDR2 SYDVKM. The CDR3 covers 14 residues. CDR3 protein: CASRNLGGPYEQYF. As DNA, the CDR3 is TGTGCCAGCAGGAACCTGGGGGGCCCCTACGAGCAGTACTTC.